This TCR beta chain originates from a study of CD8 T cells in Susac syndrome. This clonotype was detected a few times. With random hexamers, reverse transcription was performed on about 0.5 to 1 ug of RNA. An immunoSEQ multiplex PCR generated amplified TCR beta CDR3 products spanning 54 Vbeta and 13 Jbeta. MiXCR, applied by TCRdb to the immunoSEQ multiplex PCR reads, yields one record per CDR3 protein. The sample shows about 190,000 distinct CDR3 sequences, more than 90% of them seen only once. The CDR3 runs to 13 residues. In germline, CDR1 is KGHSH, CDR2 LQKENI. The ends were cut back, 4 bases at V and 1 base at J, with 7 bases in the middle.

The V gene is TRBV18, the J gene TRBJ2-5; D unclear. The receptor's source is a human donor with Susac syndrome. Sample: CD4+ T cells from PBMCs. The CDR3 DNA follows: TGTGCCAGCTCACGGGCAGGCCAAGAGACCCAGTACTTC. The encoded protein is CASSRAGQETQYF. Full variable domain (rest looked up from reference TRBV18 and TRBJ2-5): NAGVMQNPRHLVRRRGQEARLRCSPMKGHSHVYWYRQLPEEGLKFMVYLQKENIIDESGMPKERFSAEFPKEGPSILRIQQVVRGDSAAYFCASSRAGQETQYFGPGTRLLVL.